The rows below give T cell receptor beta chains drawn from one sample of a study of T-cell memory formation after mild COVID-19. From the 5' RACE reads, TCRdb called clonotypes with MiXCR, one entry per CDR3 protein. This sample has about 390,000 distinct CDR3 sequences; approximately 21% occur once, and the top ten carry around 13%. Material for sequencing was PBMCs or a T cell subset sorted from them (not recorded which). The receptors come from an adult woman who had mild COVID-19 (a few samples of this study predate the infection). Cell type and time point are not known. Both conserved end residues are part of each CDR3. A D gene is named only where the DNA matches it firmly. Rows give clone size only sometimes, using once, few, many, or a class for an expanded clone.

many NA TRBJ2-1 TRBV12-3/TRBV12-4 CASSLAGGEQFF TGTGCCAGCAGTTTAGCGGGGGGCGAGCAGTTCTTC
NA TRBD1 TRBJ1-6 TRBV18 CASSPAPGTAGGTLHF TGTGCCAGCTCACCTGCACCCGGGACAGCCGGGGGGACCCTCCACTTT
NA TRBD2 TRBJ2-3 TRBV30 CAWNRQPGLAEIF TGTGCCTGGAACCGTCAACCGGGACTAGCAGAAATTTTT
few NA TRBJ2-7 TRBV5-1 CASSLISHEQYF TGCGCCAGCAGCTTGATCAGCCACGAGCAGTACTTC
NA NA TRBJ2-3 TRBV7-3 CASSLYDTDTQYF TGTGCCAGCAGCTTATACGACACAGATACGCAGTATTTT
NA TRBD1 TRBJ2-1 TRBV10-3 CAIGTELGNEQFF TGTGCCATCGGGACAGAGCTGGGGAATGAGCAGTTCTTC
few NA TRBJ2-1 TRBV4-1 CASSQDGAVQFF TGCGCCAGCAGCCAAGATGGGGCGGTACAGTTCTTC
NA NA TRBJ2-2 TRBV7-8 CASSLRDNPLTVTGELFF TGTGCCAGCAGCCTACGAGATAACCCTTTGACAGTCACCGGGGAGCTGTTTTTT
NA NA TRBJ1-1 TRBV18 CASSPPRVGNTEAFF TGTGCCAGCTCACCGCCGAGGGTGGGGAACACTGAAGCTTTCTTT
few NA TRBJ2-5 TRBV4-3 CASSQGRRETQYF TGCGCCAGCAGCCAAGGGCGTCGGGAGACCCAGTACTTC
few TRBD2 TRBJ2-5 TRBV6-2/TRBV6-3 CASSFGLAGQETQYF TGTGCCAGCAGCTTCGGACTAGCGGGGCAAGAGACCCAGTACTTC
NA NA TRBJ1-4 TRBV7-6 CASSLSAEGEKLFF TGTGCCAGCAGCTTATCGGCGGAGGGGGAAAAACTGTTTTTT
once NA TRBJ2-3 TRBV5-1 CASGAWGIDTDTQYF TGCGCCAGCGGGGCGTGGGGCATCGACACAGATACGCAGTATTTT
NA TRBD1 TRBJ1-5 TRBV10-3 CAISGTGTGLPQHF TGTGCCATCAGTGGTACCGGGACAGGGCTCCCCCAGCATTTT
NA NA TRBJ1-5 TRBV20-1 CSASPGLDYNQPQHF TGCAGTGCTAGTCCGGGTCTCGATTACAATCAGCCCCAGCATTTT
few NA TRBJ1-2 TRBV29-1 CSVDNREVYGYTF TGCAGCGTTGACAACAGGGAGGTATATGGCTACACCTTC
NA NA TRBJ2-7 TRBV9 CASSRDGRYEQYF TGTGCCAGTTCCCGGGACGGGCGCTACGAGCAGTACTTC
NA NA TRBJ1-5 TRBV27 CASSFGQLHQPQHF TGTGCCAGCAGTTTCGGGCAGCTTCATCAGCCCCAGCATTTT
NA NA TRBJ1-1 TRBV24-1 CATSDPAWGEAFF TGTGCCACCAGTGATCCTGCGTGGGGGGAAGCTTTCTTT
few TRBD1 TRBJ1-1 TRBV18 CASSPQTGANTEAFF TGTGCCAGCTCACCACAGACAGGGGCTAACACTGAAGCTTTCTTT
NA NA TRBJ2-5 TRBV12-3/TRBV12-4 CASSLAGAGETQYF TGTGCCAGCAGTTTAGCGGGGGCCGGGGAGACCCAGTACTTC
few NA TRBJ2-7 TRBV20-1 CSARAGITYEQYF TGCAGTGCTAGGGCAGGGATAACCTACGAGCAGTACTTC
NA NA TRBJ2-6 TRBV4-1 CASSPLQFSGANVLTF TGCGCCAGCAGCCCTTTACAGTTCTCTGGGGCCAACGTCCTGACTTTC
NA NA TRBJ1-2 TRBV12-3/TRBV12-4 CASSLTVRGSGYGYTF TGTGCCAGCAGCCTAACCGTGCGGGGCAGCGGCTATGGCTACACCTTC
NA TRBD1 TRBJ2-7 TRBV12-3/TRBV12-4 CASASGGIYEQYF TGTGCCAGCGCTTCAGGGGGCATCTACGAGCAGTACTTC
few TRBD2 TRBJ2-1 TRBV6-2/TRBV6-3 CASRRGLAGGDNEQFF TGTGCCAGCAGACGCGGACTAGCGGGAGGGGACAATGAGCAGTTCTTC
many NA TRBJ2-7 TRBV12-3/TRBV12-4 CASSATYEQYF TGTGCCAGCAGTGCCACCTACGAGCAGTACTTC
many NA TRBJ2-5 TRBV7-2 CASSLAWGSDSPETQYF TGTGCCAGCAGCTTAGCATGGGGCTCAGACAGCCCAGAGACCCAGTACTTC
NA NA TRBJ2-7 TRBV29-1 CSVDVVGYEQYF TGCAGCGTTGATGTGGTTGGCTACGAGCAGTACTTC
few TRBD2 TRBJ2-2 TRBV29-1 CSALPGGTSNTGELFF TGCAGCGCCCTCCCCGGGGGGACTTCGAACACCGGGGAGCTGTTTTTT
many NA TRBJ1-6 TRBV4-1 CASSQDGTPGSLHF TGCGCCAGCAGCCAAGACGGTACGCCTGGGTCCCTCCACTTT
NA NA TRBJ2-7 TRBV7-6 CASSQDTLPYEQYF TGTGCCAGCAGCCAAGACACCTTGCCCTACGAGCAGTACTTC
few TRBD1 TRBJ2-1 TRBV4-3 CASSQDLRDSPYNEQFF TGCGCCAGCAGCCAAGATCTTAGGGACAGTCCCTACAATGAGCAGTTCTTC
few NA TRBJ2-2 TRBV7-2 CASRTGGGAGELFF TGTGCCAGCAGAACTGGAGGGGGGGCCGGGGAGCTGTTTTTT
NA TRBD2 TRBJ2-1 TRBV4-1 CASSQATSGVYNEQFF TGCGCCAGCAGCCAAGCCACTAGCGGGGTTTACAATGAGCAGTTCTTC
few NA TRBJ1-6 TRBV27 CASSFAELNSPLHF TGTGCCAGCAGTTTCGCAGAACTTAATTCACCCCTCCACTTT
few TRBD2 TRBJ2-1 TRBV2 CASSEFEAGAVNEQFF TGTGCCAGCAGTGAATTCGAGGCGGGAGCCGTCAATGAGCAGTTCTTC
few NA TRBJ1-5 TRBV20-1 CSAREDRNSNQPQHF TGCAGTGCTAGAGAAGACAGGAATAGCAATCAGCCCCAGCATTTT
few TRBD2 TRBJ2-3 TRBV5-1 CASKRRDYSTDTQYF TGCGCCAGCAAAAGACGGGACTATAGCACAGATACGCAGTATTTT